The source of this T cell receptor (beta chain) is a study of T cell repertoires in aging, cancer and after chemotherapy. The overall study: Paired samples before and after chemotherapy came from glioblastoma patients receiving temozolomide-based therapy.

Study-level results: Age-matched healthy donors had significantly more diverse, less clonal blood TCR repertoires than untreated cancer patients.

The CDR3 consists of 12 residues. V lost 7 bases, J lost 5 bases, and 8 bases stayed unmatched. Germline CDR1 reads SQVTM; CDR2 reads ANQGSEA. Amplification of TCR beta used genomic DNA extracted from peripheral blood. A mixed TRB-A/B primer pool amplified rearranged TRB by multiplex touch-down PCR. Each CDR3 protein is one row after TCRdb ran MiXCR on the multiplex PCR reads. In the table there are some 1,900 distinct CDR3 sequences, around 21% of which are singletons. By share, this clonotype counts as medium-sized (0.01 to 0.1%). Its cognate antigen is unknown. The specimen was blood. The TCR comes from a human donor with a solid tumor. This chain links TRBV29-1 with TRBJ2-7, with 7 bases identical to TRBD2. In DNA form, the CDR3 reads TGCAGCGCATCCTGGGGGGGGAACGAGCAGTACTTC. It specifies CSASWGGNEQYF.